The source of this T cell receptor beta chain is a study of patients and donors after allogeneic stem cell transplantation (dated by TCRdb to 2018 to 2021). The germline ends are 14 bases apart after V is trimmed by 7 bases and J by 0 bases. Inclusive of the bounding cysteine and phenylalanine, the CDR3 is 15 residues long. The read is trimmed to its CDR3 DNA, 45 bases read in frame from base 1. CDR1 SGHRS and CDR2 YFSETQ are derived from the germline V gene. Comment on this clonotype: Its specific antigen is unknown. Base qualities were left out, and no much larger clone turns up one base away.

Receptor libraries were prepared by RT-PCR. Sequencing was carried out with a NextSeq 550. Through fastp at Q25 and MiXCR, TCRdb rebuilt clones from the public reads, retaining in-frame beta chains. Rows with a matching CDR3 protein are joined into one entry that keeps the most common DNA and genes. The sample yields 160,000 or so distinct CDR3 sequences; more than 20% were counted once. The ten largest clonotypes hold 25% to 30% of the sample. This receptor was obtained from a human donor who was either an allogeneic HSCT recipient or a stem cell or donor lymphocyte infusion donor (not recorded which). It is not recorded whose cells these are; they may come from a transplant donor. Material: blood, either unsorted or a sorted T cell fraction (not recorded which). This chain joins TRBV5-1 to TRBJ2-1; the D gene cannot be resolved reliably. The CDR3 amino acid sequence is: CASSWAGDSYNEQFF. The sequence in DNA is TGCGCCAGCTCCTGGGCAGGCGACTCCTACAATGAGCAGTTCTTC.